What follows are 32 T cell receptor beta chains derived from one specimen sequenced in a study of regulatory T cells in long-lasting Graves disease. Researchers made TCR beta libraries by using iRepertoire HTBI primers and running Arm-PCR on CDR3 regions. TCRdb ran MiXCR on the multiplex PCR reads and lists one entry per CDR3 protein. The sample shows 550,000 to 600,000 distinct CDR3 sequences, about 16% of them seen only once. Time point reported: newly diagnosed GD, antithyroid drugs for less than 3 months. Making the TCR library involved RNA that had been extracted from PBMCs. The same data also contributed to another study, on T cells in Graves' hyperthyroidism and ophthalmopathy.

The material sequenced was peripheral blood mononuclear cells (PBMCs), taken at new diagnosis, from a patient treated with antithyroid drugs. The source is a man between 18 and 35 years old with Graves disease.

The chain joins TRBV30 to TRBJ2-1, with 9 bases matching TRBD2. The V segment lost 5 bases and the J segment 4 bases; nucleotides outside the gene matches: 12. Germline CDR1 reads GTSNPN; CDR2 reads SVGIG (reference sequence). The CDR3 is 16 residues long. The CDR3 DNA sequence: TGTGCCTGGCGTTCGCTAAAGGCGGGAGGGTACAATGAGCAGTTCTTC. Translated, it gives CAWRSLKAGGYNEQFF.

This clonotype was counted many times. The chain combines TRBV7-3 with TRBJ2-2; 10 bases line up with TRBD2. Germline trimming cut 2 bases from V and 8 bases from J; bases unmatched to any gene: 8. The CDR3 totals 16 residues. Germline V gives CDR1 SGHTA, CDR2 FQGTGA. DNA for the CDR3: TGTGCCAGCAGCTTACTAGCGGGAGTATCTCCAGGGGAGCTGTTTTTT. This codes for CASSLLAGVSPGELFF.

The DNA of the CDR3 is TGTGCCAGCAGCTCCCCCGGGGGGCGTTTGAGGGAGACCCAGTACTTC. Translated, it gives CASSSPGGRLRETQYF. This rearrangement joins TRBV7-3 to TRBJ2-5; D is perhaps TRBD2 (7 bases). The CDR3 is 16 amino acids. The V end lost 4 bases, the J end lost 5 bases, and 20 bases lay between the germline ends. Germline V CDR1 and CDR2: SGHTA, FQGTGA.

In this sample, this clonotype turned up many times. The chain carries TRBV30 and TRBJ2-1; 13 bases are a match to TRBD2. The V and J ends lost 5 bases and 10 bases, in that order; junction bases with no gene match: 5. The CDR3 runs 13 residues. CDR1 is GTSNPN, CDR2 SVGIG, per germline (reference sequence). The CDR3 region has the DNA TGTGCCTGGCAGACTAGCGGGGGGCAGGAGCAGTTCTTC. It translates to CAWQTSGGQEQFF.

This clonotype was recorded at least ten times. The CDR3 region has the DNA TGTGCCAGCAGCCAAGATGGGGCTAGCGGAGATACGCAGTATTTT. It translates to CASSQDGASGDTQYF. The chain uses TRBV3-1 and TRBJ2-3; 7 bases agree with TRBD2. Germline CDR1 reads LGHDT; CDR2 reads YNNKEL (reference sequence). The CDR3 covers 15 residues. The trim removed 0 bases at V and 5 bases at J, leaving 5 bases unmatched.

This clonotype was found a few times. The chain has TRBV20-1 and TRBJ2-5; no firm D call. The germline V gene has CDR1 DFQATT and CDR2 SNEGSKA (reference sequence). The V gene lost 3 bases and the J gene lost 3 bases, with 5 bases spanning the gap. The CDR3 runs 11 residues. This chain's CDR3 is CSARGKETQYF. CDR3 bases: TGCAGTGCTAGGGGTAAAGAGACCCAGTACTTC.

This chain connects TRBV11-3 to TRBJ2-1, with D hard to call. V dropped 1 base and J dropped 10 bases, with 17 bases sitting between them. From germline, CDR1 is SGHNT and CDR2 YENEEA. This CDR3 is 15 amino acids long. The CDR3 nucleotides read TGTGCCAGCAGCTTAGTGCAGGTCCGAACCTACGAGCAGTTCTTC. This gives the protein CASSLVQVRTYEQFF.

Many counts were recorded for this clonotype. V is TRBV7-9 and J is TRBJ2-7; 7 positions match TRBD1. V gave up 4 bases and J gave up 2 bases; unmatched junction bases: 11. The germline CDR1 and CDR2 sequences are SEHNR and FQNEAQ (reference sequence). This CDR3 is built from 16 residues. DNA for the CDR3: TGTGCCAGCAGCTCCCACCGGGACAGACCAACCTACGAGCAGTACTTC. Its translation: CASSSHRDRPTYEQYF.

At least ten counts were recorded for this clonotype. The chain employs TRBV2 and TRBJ2-3, with D unclear. The CDR3 totals 14 residues. Per germline, CDR1 SNHLY and CDR2 FYNNEI. V lost 6 bases and J 4 bases, leaving 14 bases between the germline ends. The CDR3 here is CASRASLDSDTQYF. The CDR3 DNA follows: TGTGCCAGCAGGGCCAGCCTAGACTCAGATACGCAGTATTTT.

This clonotype was detected many times. The rearrangement joins TRBV7-2 to TRBJ2-3; D assignment may be TRBD1 or TRBD2 (6 bases each). In germline, CDR1 is SGHTA, CDR2 FQGNSA. There are 17 residues in the CDR3. Trimming shortened V by 1 base and J by 5 bases, and 19 bases separated the two germline ends. CDR3 residues: CASSLGFPGRGGDTQYF. The CDR3 DNA is TGTGCCAGCAGCTTAGGGTTCCCGGGCAGGGGAGGAGATACGCAGTATTTT.

This clonotype was picked up a small number of times. The chain uses TRBV5-1 and TRBJ2-5, with TRBD1 matching over 9 bases. V dropped 4 bases and J dropped 5; count of bases not matched to a gene: 9. CDR1 and CDR2 from the germline V gene are SGHRS and YFSETQ. The CDR3 consists of 15 residues. DNA of the CDR3: TGCGCCAGCAGCGGAACAGGGGGCGGGGAGGAGACCCAGTACTTC. Encoded protein: CASSGTGGGEETQYF.

This clonotype was observed a handful of times. One end of the junction is discordant with germline, which a read error may explain. The chain joins TRBV4-1 to TRBJ2-3, with D unresolved. CDR3 length: 14 amino acids. The germline V gene has CDR1 MGHRA and CDR2 YSYEKL. The chain's CDR3 is CAGSRARGTDTQYF. Written as DNA, the CDR3 is TGCGCCGGCAGTCGCGCAAGGGGCACAGATACGCAGTATTTT.

Only a few counts were recorded for this clonotype. V is TRBV6-1 and J is TRBJ2-2; D not certain. This CDR3 has 15 amino acids. With 2 bases removed from V and 6 bases from J, the gap between germline ends came to 13 bases. The germline V gene encodes CDR1 MNHNS and CDR2 SASEGT. The DNA of the CDR3 is TGTGCCAGCAGTGAATGGAGTCAGGCCCCCGGGGAGCTGTTTTTT. Amino acids: CASSEWSQAPGELFF.

This clonotype occurred many times. The chain uses TRBV18 and TRBJ2-5, with 7 bases fitting TRBD1. Trimming cost V 3 bases and J 0 bases; bases outside gene matches: 1. Germline loops: CDR1 KGHSH, CDR2 LQKENI. This CDR3 has 14 residues. As DNA, the CDR3 is TGTGCCAGCTCACCGGGACAGAACCAAGAGACCCAGTACTTC. It codes for CASSPGQNQETQYF.

This clonotype was seen at least ten times. The chain couples TRBV19 to TRBJ2-2, with 12 bases fitting TRBD1. In germline, CDR1 is LNHDA, CDR2 SQIVND (reference sequence). Germline trimming cut 4 bases from V and 4 bases from J; bases unmatched to any gene: 7. The CDR3 is 17 amino acids. In DNA, the CDR3 is TGTGCCAGTAGTACCCGGGACAGGGGGCAGGGCACCGGGGAGCTGTTTTTT. Translated, it gives CASSTRDRGQGTGELFF.

This clonotype was seen repeatedly, ten times or more. This chain connects TRBV27 to TRBJ2-7, with D possibly being TRBD2 (5 bases). This CDR3 is 14 amino acids long. Germline V gene data show CDR1 as MNHEY and CDR2 as SMNVEV (reference sequence). V was clipped by 5 bases and J by 5 bases, with 16 bases between them. CDR3 protein: CASSGVQREHEQYF. The CDR3 coding sequence is TGTGCCAGCAGTGGAGTTCAGAGGGAGCACGAGCAGTACTTC.

This clonotype showed up many times. The chain is built from TRBV12-3 or TRBV12-4 and TRBJ2-1; D remains ambiguous. V lost 3 bases, J lost 3 bases, and 6 bases lay in between. This CDR3 is built from 13 residues. In DNA, the CDR3 is TGTGCCAGCAGTTTTATGAACTACAATGAGCAGTTCTTC. Protein: CASSFMNYNEQFF.

The rearrangement links TRBV28 to TRBJ2-1; TRBD2 matches at 9 bases. J lost 8 bases, V lost 8 bases, and 13 bases had no gene match. CDR3 length equals 15 residues. In germline, CDR1 is MDHEN, CDR2 SYDVKM. CDR3 protein: CASVPGSGSSDEQFF. As DNA, the CDR3 is TGTGCCAGCGTGCCGGGTAGCGGGAGTAGCGATGAGCAGTTCTTC.

This clonotype was detected only once. The chain uses TRBV19 and TRBJ1-5; D is unclear. This CDR3 spans 16 amino acids. Trimming took off 7 bases at V and 0 bases at J, with 16 bases between the two ends. Germline V gene sequence: CDR1 LNHDA, CDR2 SQIVND (reference sequence). CDR3 amino acids: CASKVWEGYSNQPQHF. CDR3 coding DNA: TGTGCCAGTAAGGTGTGGGAGGGATATAGCAATCAGCCCCAGCATTTT.

The sample holds a few counts of this clonotype. Given a much more abundant clone one base away, this may be a read error. Given the absence of the conserved phenylalanine or tryptophan at the CDR3 end, a read error is likely. The chain uses TRBV10-3 and TRBJ2-1, with TRBD1 identical over 7 bases. Germline CDR1 reads ENHRY; CDR2 reads SYGVKD. The CDR3 is 14 residues long. V was clipped by 3 bases and J by 7 bases; unmatched bases: 6. The DNA of the CDR3 is TGTGCCATCAGTGACTCGACAGGGCGAAATGAGCAGTTCTGC. It yields the protein CAISDSTGRNEQFC.

The chain recombines TRBV20-1 with TRBJ2-1, with 13 positions matching TRBD2. CDR1 is DFQATT and CDR2 is SNEGSKA in the germline V gene (reference sequence). The CDR3 has 15 residues. The junction had 9 bases not matched to a gene; V was cut back by 6 bases and J by 7 bases. The CDR3 loop reads CSAFSGTSGTNEQFF. CDR3 DNA: TGCAGTGCATTTAGCGGGACTAGCGGGACTAATGAGCAGTTCTTC.

Many counts were recorded for this clonotype. The rearrangement uses TRBV24-1 and TRBJ1-6, with a tentative D call TRBD1 (5 bases). The CDR3 loop spans 14 amino acids. Trimming removed 6 bases at V and 5 bases at J, with 10 bases between. The germline V gene has CDR1 KGHDR and CDR2 SFDVKD. The CDR3 nucleotides read TGTGCCACCAGTCACAGGAGAAATAATTCACCCCTCCACTTT. Protein product: CATSHRRNNSPLHF.

Notes on this clonotype: The germline gene is not matched at one end of the junction; a read error may be the cause. This chain links TRBV4-2 with TRBJ2-5; 8 bases agree with TRBD1. CDR1 and CDR2 (germline): LGHNA, YNFKEQ. This CDR3 is built from 14 residues. The CDR3 DNA follows: TGTGCCAGCGGCCAGCTGGACAGGGTGGAGACCCAGTACTTC. The encoded protein is CASGQLDRVETQYF.

This clonotype has ten or more counts. The gene calls are TRBV29-1 and TRBJ2-7; possibly TRBD1 or TRBD2 for D (5 bases each). The CDR3 spans 12 residues. Trimming shortened V by 4 bases and J by 6 bases, and 13 bases separated the two germline ends. Germline assignment: CDR1 SQVTM and CDR2 ANQGSEA. The CDR3: CSVGGGHGEQYF. CDR3 sequence (DNA): TGCAGCGTTGGTGGGGGTCATGGCGAGCAGTACTTC.

This clonotype was detected many times. The gene calls are TRBV10-3 and TRBJ1-4, with D maybe TRBD1 (5 bases). V dropped 10 bases and J dropped 7 bases, with 16 bases sitting between them. Germline V CDR1 and CDR2: ENHRY, SYGVKD. CDR3 length equals 13 residues. CDR3 residues: CATHDRFGEKLFF. CDR3 DNA sequence: TGTGCCACGCATGACAGATTTGGTGAAAAACTGTTTTTT.

The V gene is TRBV5-1, the J gene TRBJ1-1; 11 bases match TRBD1. Trimming cost V 2 bases and J 6 bases; bases outside gene matches: 9. There are 16 residues in the CDR3. Germline CDR1 and CDR2: SGHRS and YFSETQ. The CDR3 DNA reads TGCGCCAGCAGCTTAGGACAGGGGGCGCCGAAGCCTGAAGCTTTCTTT. Translating gives CASSLGQGAPKPEAFF.

This chain uses TRBV19 with TRBJ1-2; possibly TRBD1 for D (6 bases). V was shortened by 5 bases and J by 4 bases, with 11 bases between the two germline ends. The CDR3 has 13 amino acids. Germline CDR1 is LNHDA and CDR2 is SQIVND (reference sequence). The CDR3: CASSPLDSYGYTF. CDR3 bases: TGTGCCAGTAGTCCTCTGGACAGCTATGGCTACACCTTC.

The table lists this clonotype with a few counts. The chain has TRBV2 and TRBJ1-6; 7 bases match TRBD1. The V gene's germline CDR1 is SNHLY and CDR2 FYNNEI. There are 15 residues in the CDR3. With V trimmed by 6 bases and J by 6 bases, 8 bases remained unmatched. Here the CDR3 DNA reads TGTGCCAGCAGAGAGACAGGGAAGGGTAATTCACCCCTCCACTTT. Translated: CASRETGKGNSPLHF.

The rearrangement links TRBV24-1 to TRBJ1-5, with TRBD1 identical over 8 bases. The CDR3 is made up of 16 amino acids. V shed 2 bases, J shed 3 bases, and the junction held 5 bases outside the gene matches. CDR1 is KGHDR and CDR2 is SFDVKD in the germline V gene. The chain's CDR3 is CATSDSGGASNQPQHF. CDR3 nucleotide sequence: TGTGCCACCAGTGATTCAGGGGGCGCCTCCAATCAGCCCCAGCATTTT.

This clonotype was seen more than once but under ten times. The chain couples TRBV10-3 to TRBJ1-2, with 7 positions matching TRBD1. With V trimmed by 0 bases and J by 5 bases, 12 bases remained unmatched. The CDR3 is made up of 17 amino acids. CDR1 is ENHRY, CDR2 SYGVKD, per germline. CDR3 sequence reads: CAISESPTGSNGYGYTF. The CDR3 bases are TGTGCCATCAGTGAGTCCCCGACAGGGAGTAATGGTTATGGCTACACCTTC.

This sequence joins TRBV13 and TRBJ1-4; 8 bases are a match to TRBD1. V shed 5 bases and J 8 bases; nucleotides not matched to a gene: 7. Germline V gene sequence: CDR1 PRHDT, CDR2 FYEKMQ (reference sequence). This CDR3 is built from 14 residues. This CDR3 is CASSPGQADEKLFF. The DNA of the CDR3 is TGTGCCAGCAGCCCGGGACAGGCAGACGAAAAACTGTTTTTT.

V gene TRBV7-3 combines with J gene TRBJ2-1; possible D gene TRBD2, 5 bases. Germline CDR1 is SGHTA and CDR2 is FQGTGA. V was shortened by 3 bases and J by 10 bases, with 13 bases between the two germline ends. This CDR3 has 13 amino acids. DNA for the CDR3: TGTGCCAGCAGCTTGACGGGGAGTGGGGAGCAGTTCTTC. Translation gives CASSLTGSGEQFF.